Presented here are 12 T cell receptor beta chains from one specimen sequenced in a study of vaccination effects on CD4 cells after COVID-19. These TCRs' antigens remain unknown. Antigen-specific CD4+ T cells were first expanded with viral peptide pools by the ViraFEST assay and only then sequenced. Culture proceeded for under twelve days, and CD4+ T cells were then isolated. Profiled with immunoSEQ multiplex PCR; TCRdb holds only in-frame clones, not every one. Seen here are around 22,000 clones, roughly 73% observed once, and the top ten hold 10% to 15%. The specimen was CD4+ T cells from PBMCs cultured with HCoV-229E spike peptides, collected before COVID-19 vaccination. These receptors came from a human donor who received a COVID-19 vaccine.

The CDR3 sequence: CAISEAIEQYF. In DNA, the CDR3 is TGTGCCATCAGTGAGGCAATCGAGCAGTACTTC. The rearrangement uses TRBV10-3 and TRBJ2-7; D gene unclear. Trimming left V 2 bases short and J 6 bases short, with 5 bases between. The CDR3 loop spans 11 amino acids. Germline V gene lookup returns CDR1 ENHRY and CDR2 SYGVKD.

This clone turned up a few times. The CDR3 reads CASSQPDSLAKNIQYF. CDR3 sequence (DNA): TGTGCCAGCAGCCAACCGGACAGCCTAGCCAAAAACATTCAGTACTTC. The rearrangement joins TRBV3-1 (or the pseudogene TRBV3-2) to TRBJ2-4; tentative D call: TRBD1 (6 bases). With 2 bases removed from V and 0 bases from J, the gap between germline ends came to 11 bases. The CDR3 spans 16 residues. From germline, CDR1 is LGHDT and CDR2 YNNKEL (reference sequence).

The V and J genes are TRBV11-2 and TRBJ2-5; tentatively, D is TRBD2 (6 bases). Trimming stripped 6 bases from V and 11 bases from J, with 13 bases between. The CDR3 has 11 residues. CDR1 and CDR2 from the germline V gene are SGHAT and FQNNGV. Here the CDR3 reads CASSRTNQQYF. Here the CDR3 DNA reads TGTGCCAGCAGTAGGACTAACCAGCAGTACTTC.

The CDR3 loop reads CASKRATMNTEAFF. The CDR3 coding sequence is TGTGCCAGCAAAAGGGCGACCATGAACACTGAAGCTTTCTTT. The V gene is TRBV2, the J gene TRBJ1-1; D is uncertain. Looked up from germline, CDR1 is SNHLY and CDR2 is FYNNEI. V lost 7 bases to trimming and J lost 0 bases, with 12 bases between them. The CDR3 totals 14 residues.

The J gene is TRBJ2-1, the V gene TRBV12-3 or TRBV12-4; D is ambiguous. V was pared by 3 bases and J by 13 bases, with 16 bases between. The CDR3 length is 13 residues. The CDR3: CASSFTGRQAQFF. CDR3 nucleotides: TGTGCCAGCAGTTTTACGGGCCGCCAAGCACAGTTCTTC.

The chain links TRBV19 to TRBJ1-1; tentative D call: TRBD1 (5 bases). The CDR3 runs 13 residues. The V end lost 7 bases, the J end lost 3 bases, and 12 bases lay between the germline ends. Germline V gene sequence: CDR1 LNHDA, CDR2 SQIVND (reference sequence). CDR3 nucleotide sequence: TGTGCCAGTACGCAGGGTAGACACACTGAAGCTTTCTTT. This encodes CASTQGRHTEAFF.

By share of the sample, this clone is medium-sized. The CDR3 sequence is CASSPTLNYGYTF. In DNA, the CDR3 is TGTGCCAGCAGCCCAACACTGAACTATGGCTACACCTTC. The chain uses TRBV6-6 and TRBJ1-2; D not certain. This CDR3 has 13 amino acids. Germline values: CDR1 MNHNY, CDR2 SVGAGI (reference sequence). The V end lost 6 bases, the J end lost 2 bases, and 10 bases lay between the germline ends.

A few counts support this clone. The V and J genes are TRBV27 and TRBJ2-7; tentatively, D is TRBD1 (6 bases). Germline CDR1 reads MNHEY; CDR2 reads SMNVEV (reference sequence). V lost 6 bases to trimming and J lost 5 bases, with 14 bases between them. This CDR3 is built from 13 residues. The CDR3 loop reads CASSSYRENEQYF. CDR3 in DNA: TGTGCCAGCAGCTCCTACAGGGAAAACGAGCAGTACTTC.

This CDR3 is CAAGQLNSPLHF. The CDR3, as DNA: TGTGCCGCCGGACAGCTTAATTCACCCCTCCACTTT. The V and J genes are TRBV10-3 and TRBJ1-6; possibly TRBD1 for D (6 bases). V shed 11 bases and J shed 6 bases, with 11 bases lying between them. The CDR3 covers 12 residues. CDR1 and CDR2 from the germline V gene are ENHRY and SYGVKD.

This chain joins TRBV3-1 (or the pseudogene TRBV3-2) and TRBJ1-2, with D perhaps TRBD1 (5 bases). The CDR3 totals 11 residues. Germline V lookup: CDR1 LGHDT, CDR2 YNNKEL (reference sequence). The V end was cut by 11 bases, the J end by 4 bases, with 11 bases between. The CDR3 coding sequence is TGTGCCGCGGGGCCCGCCTATGGCTACACCTTC. Translation gives CAAGPAYGYTF.

The chain links TRBV30 to TRBJ1-1, with D unresolved. Trimming took off 0 bases at V and 8 bases at J, with 13 bases between the two ends. The CDR3 runs to 13 residues. Germline CDR1 GTSNPN, CDR2 SVGIG (reference sequence). The CDR3: CAWSVLFYLEAFF. The CDR3, as DNA: TGTGCCTGGAGTGTACTTTTCTATTTGGAAGCTTTCTTT.

In DNA form, the CDR3 reads TGTGCCTGCCCGCGGGGGAGAAACTATGGCTACACCTTC. Translating it yields CACPRGRNYGYTF. V is TRBV30 and J is TRBJ1-2, with D perhaps TRBD1 (5 bases). CDR1 GTSNPN and CDR2 SVGIG come from the germline V gene (reference sequence). Trimming pared 6 bases from V and 2 bases from J, leaving 13 bases between. The CDR3 is made up of 13 amino acids.